The 25 T cell receptor beta chains below were found in one sample sequenced in a study of radiotherapy plus CTLA-4 blockade in lung cancer. The method was immunoSEQ multiplex PCR; TCRdb's version includes in-frame clones alone and lacks a portion of them. The table records roughly 98,000 clones, 82% of them present only once. Sequencing was performed on peripheral blood, taken from a patient treated with radiotherapy plus ipilimumab. These receptors all stem from a human donor with non-small cell lung cancer who had a partial response to radiotherapy plus ipilimumab.

The V gene is TRBV5-1, the J gene TRBJ2-3; 8 bases map to TRBD1. In germline, CDR1 is SGHRS, CDR2 YFSETQ. With V trimmed by 4 bases and J by 3 bases, 7 bases remained unmatched. The length of the CDR3 is 15 residues. The chain's CDR3 is CASSPGWTGTDTQYF. The DNA for the CDR3 is TGCGCCAGCAGCCCAGGGTGGACAGGGACAGATACGCAGTATTTT.

The V call is TRBV7-2, the J call TRBJ1-1; 8 bases match TRBD1. Germline assignment: CDR1 SGHTA and CDR2 FQGNSA. The length of the CDR3 is 15 residues. V dropped 5 bases and J dropped 4; count of bases not matched to a gene: 9. CDR3: CASSMQGALGTEAFF. CDR3 DNA sequence: TGTGCCAGCAGCATGCAGGGGGCCCTGGGCACTGAAGCTTTCTTT. Supplemented by reference TRBV7-2 and TRBJ1-1, the full variable domain reads GAGVSQSPSNKVTEKGKDVELRCDPISGHTALYWYRQSLGQGLEFLIYFQGNSAPDKSGLPSDRFSAERTGGSVSTLTIQRTQQEDSAVYLCASSMQGALGTEAFFGQGTRLTVV.

This sequence joins TRBV28 and TRBJ1-2; D is unclear. Germline CDR1 MDHEN, CDR2 SYDVKM. V was shortened by 8 bases and J by 3 bases, with 10 bases between the two germline ends. There are 12 residues in the CDR3. The CDR3 region has the DNA TGTGCCAGCGGGGTGGGAGACTATGGCTACACCTTC. Translation gives CASGVGDYGYTF.

The genes are TRBV5-6 and TRBJ1-2; TRBD1 agrees at 9 bases. V lost 3 bases, J lost 3 bases, and 12 bases stayed unmatched. The CDR3 covers 17 residues. The germline V gene has CDR1 SGHDT and CDR2 YYEEEE. The CDR3 here is CASSSPTGGGQYYGYTF. CDR3 sequence (DNA): TGTGCCAGCAGCTCCCCTACAGGGGGCGGACAGTACTATGGCTACACCTTC.

The CDR3 sequence is CASSLTSGSMMETQYF. CDR3 in DNA: TGTGCCAGCAGTTTAACTAGCGGGAGTATGATGGAGACCCAGTACTTC. The chain is built from TRBV27 and TRBJ2-5; TRBD2 matches at 11 bases. This CDR3 has 16 amino acids. J was trimmed by 5 bases and V by 2 bases; bases with no gene match: 7. The germline CDR1 and CDR2 sequences are MNHEY and SMNVEV (reference sequence).

The V and J genes are TRBV5-8 and TRBJ2-5; D perhaps matches TRBD2 (5 bases). CDR3 length equals 16 residues. V lost 7 bases to trimming and J lost 0 bases, with 19 bases between them. Germline assignment: CDR1 SGHTS and CDR2 YDEGEE. CDR3 bases: TGTGCCAGCGTCCCGGCGTTCGGGGAGTACCAAGAGACCCAGTACTTC. This translates into CASVPAFGEYQETQYF.

To note about this clone: One end of the junction varies from germline; a read error may be responsible. This chain joins TRBV19 and TRBJ2-5, with 9 bases lining up with TRBD1. The CDR3 has 14 amino acids. Germline-derived CDR1 and CDR2 are LNHDA and SQIVND (reference sequence). CDR3 amino acids: CASRRTGGQQTQYF. CDR3 in DNA: TGTGCCAGTAGAAGAACAGGGGGCCAACAGACCCAGTACTTC.

The rearrangement joins TRBV6-7 to TRBJ2-2; TRBD2 matches at 11 bases. TRBV6-7 is labeled an ORF, and its function is uncertain. This CDR3 has 18 amino acids. The junction had 5 bases not matched to a gene; V was cut back by 0 bases and J by 2 bases. The CDR3 is CASSYSELAGVNTGELFF. The CDR3 bases are TGTGCCAGCAGTTACTCTGAACTAGCGGGAGTAAACACCGGGGAGCTGTTTTTT.

This clone appeared a few times. Other DNA sequences in this sample translate to the same CDR3. This chain uses TRBV28 with TRBJ1-1, with D tentatively TRBD1 (5 bases). V lost 3 bases to trimming and J lost 4 bases, with 6 bases between them. This CDR3 contains 12 residues. Germline V gene lookup returns CDR1 MDHEN and CDR2 SYDVKM. The CDR3 DNA reads as TGTGCCAGCAGTTTGCAGGGCACTGAAGCTTTCTTT. Translating it yields CASSLQGTEAFF.

The chain is built from TRBV28 and TRBJ1-1; D is uncertain. The CDR3 loop spans 12 amino acids. In germline, CDR1 is MDHEN, CDR2 SYDVKM. V lost 2 bases and J 1 base, leaving 2 bases between the germline ends. CDR3 DNA: TGTGCCAGCAGTTTACAGAACACTGAAGCTTTCTTT. Protein: CASSLQNTEAFF.

This chain joins TRBV5-6 and TRBJ2-1; a possible D gene is TRBD1 (5 bases). Trimming pared 4 bases from V and 0 bases from J, leaving 11 bases between. Germline lookup yields CDR1 SGHDT and CDR2 YYEEEE. The CDR3 length is 15 residues. Written as DNA, the CDR3 is TGTGCCAGCAGCCGGTTGGGGCCCTCCTACAATGAGCAGTTCTTC. Its protein is CASSRLGPSYNEQFF.

The V gene is TRBV5-1, the J gene TRBJ2-6, with 8 bases fitting TRBD1. From germline, CDR1 is SGHRS and CDR2 YFSETQ. This CDR3 contains 19 residues. J gave up 0 bases and V 1 base, and 9 bases lay outside the gene matches. CDR3 region: CASSLKDRAHPSGANVLTF. CDR3 bases: TGCGCCAGCAGCTTGAAGGACAGGGCACACCCCTCTGGGGCCAACGTCCTGACTTTC.

The DNA of the CDR3 is TGCGCCAGCAGCCTACAGGGTTACGAGACGAACACTGAAGCTTTCTTT. The encoded protein is CASSLQGYETNTEAFF. This chain joins TRBV4-1 and TRBJ1-1, with D perhaps TRBD1 (6 bases). Germline V CDR1 and CDR2: MGHRA, YSYEKL. This CDR3 has 16 amino acids. With 4 bases removed from V and 1 base from J, the gap between germline ends came to 16 bases.

The chain is built from TRBV10-3 and TRBJ2-7; D might be TRBD2 (6 bases). V shed 4 bases and J shed 5 bases, with 33 bases lying between them. The CDR3 runs 20 residues. The V gene's germline CDR1 is ENHRY and CDR2 SYGVKD. The CDR3 nucleotides are TGTGCCATCAGTGGGGCCAGTGATAACCCTAAGGAGGGAGAACCCAACGAGCAGTACTTC. Translating it yields CAISGASDNPKEGEPNEQYF.

The chain employs TRBV6-6 and TRBJ2-1; possibly TRBD2 for D (6 bases). The CDR3 totals 14 residues. Per germline, CDR1 MNHNY and CDR2 SVGAGI (reference sequence). The V end lost 2 bases, the J end lost 5 bases, and 10 bases lay between the germline ends. CDR3 amino acids: CASSYLAKNNEQFF. The CDR3 region has the DNA TGTGCCAGCAGTTACCTAGCGAAGAACAATGAGCAGTTCTTC.

V gene TRBV7-3 combines with J gene TRBJ2-1; D possibly corresponds to TRBD2 (7 bases). Germline V gene lookup returns CDR1 SGHTA and CDR2 FQGTGA. V lost 5 bases to trimming and J lost 8 bases, with 10 bases between them. The CDR3 is made up of 12 amino acids. CDR3 in amino acids: CASSRGGDEQFF. In DNA, the CDR3 is TGTGCCAGCAGCCGAGGGGGGGATGAGCAGTTCTTC.

The V call is TRBV5-8, the J call TRBJ2-7; tentatively, D is TRBD2 (5 bases). The CDR3 extends over 15 amino acids. V lost 2 bases to trimming and J lost 0 bases, with 12 bases between them. From germline, CDR1 is SGHTS and CDR2 YDEGEE. The CDR3 sequence: CASSFIPGNSYEQYF. The CDR3 DNA sequence: TGTGCCAGCAGCTTTATCCCCGGGAACTCCTACGAGCAGTACTTC.

This clone was seen a handful of times. This chain connects TRBV19 to TRBJ1-1; weak D call: TRBD1 (5 bases). The length of the CDR3 is 15 residues. V lost 0 bases to trimming and J lost 1 base, with 9 bases between them. Germline CDR1 reads LNHDA; CDR2 reads SQIVND (reference sequence). As DNA, the CDR3 is TGTGCCAGTAGTATAGATGCAGGGTCGAACACTGAAGCTTTCTTT. Translated, it gives CASSIDAGSNTEAFF.

The rearrangement uses TRBV7-9 and TRBJ1-4; 9 nucleotides agree with TRBD1. Losses at the gene ends were 5 bases for V and 7 bases for J; bases not matched to a gene: 8. Germline lookup yields CDR1 SEHNR and CDR2 FQNEAQ (reference sequence). CDR3 length: 15 amino acids. CDR3 region: CASSVYRGQGEKLFF. CDR3 DNA sequence: TGTGCCAGCAGCGTCTACAGGGGGCAAGGTGAAAAACTGTTTTTT.

In nucleotides, the CDR3 is TGCAGCGTTGTACAGATCACTGAAGCTTTCTTT. Translation gives CSVVQITEAFF. The rearrangement uses TRBV29-1 and TRBJ1-1; D is unresolved. V dropped 4 bases and J dropped 4 bases, with 7 bases sitting between them. This CDR3 contains 11 residues. Germline assignment: CDR1 SQVTM and CDR2 ANQGSEA.

The V gene is TRBV10-2, the J gene TRBJ2-5; a weak D match, TRBD2 (6 bases). Germline-derived CDR1 and CDR2 are WSHSY and SAAADI. V was shortened by 6 bases and J by 5 bases, with 13 bases between the two germline ends. The CDR3 is 13 amino acids. The CDR3 DNA is TGCGCCAGCAGGGGTAGCGGAGGGGAGACCCAGTACTTC. As protein: CASRGSGGETQYF.

V usage is TRBV7-7 and J usage is TRBJ1-1; 10 bases agree with TRBD1. CDR3 size: 15 residues. V was clipped by 5 bases and J by 4 bases; unmatched bases: 7. Per the germline V gene, CDR1 is SSHAT and CDR2 is FNYEAQ (reference sequence). For the CDR3, the DNA is TGTGCCAGCAGCCCGGGACAGGGGAGGGCCACTGAAGCTTTCTTT. Protein: CASSPGQGRATEAFF.

V gene TRBV5-1 combines with J gene TRBJ2-3; possible D gene TRBD2, 6 bases. The CDR3 spans 15 residues. Trimming shortened V by 1 base and J by 2 bases, and 11 bases separated the two germline ends. From germline, CDR1 is SGHRS and CDR2 YFSETQ. The CDR3: CASSLNGGITDTQYF. The DNA of the CDR3 is TGCGCCAGCAGCTTGAACGGCGGGATCACAGATACGCAGTATTTT.

This rearrangement joins TRBV28 to TRBJ2-7; 15 bases map to TRBD2. Germline loops: CDR1 MDHEN, CDR2 SYDVKM. The CDR3 runs 16 residues. J lost 3 bases, V lost 5 bases, and 5 bases had no gene match. The CDR3: CASSIPGLAGGYEQYF. The DNA for the CDR3 is TGTGCCAGCAGTATACCGGGACTAGCGGGAGGCTACGAGCAGTACTTC. The full variable domain, in which reference TRBV28 and TRBJ2-7 provide the parts outside the CDR3, is DVKVTQSSRYLVKRTGEKVFLECVQDMDHENMFWYRQDPGLGLRLIYFSYDVKMKEKGDIPEGYSVSREKKERFSLILESASTNQTSMYLCASSIPGLAGGYEQYFGPGTRLTVT.

The chain recombines TRBV19 with TRBJ2-4, with TRBD2 identical over 10 bases. CDR1 and CDR2 (germline): LNHDA, SQIVND (reference sequence). This CDR3 comprises 16 residues. The V gene end was trimmed by 7 bases and the J gene end by 8 bases; junction bases not matched to a gene: 14. In nucleotides, the CDR3 is TGTGCCAGTACCACGGGATCTAGCGGGAGTGCGGACATTCAGTACTTC. Translated, it gives CASTTGSSGSADIQYF.